This TCR beta chain was captured by sequencing in a study of blood T cell repertoires in COVID-19. Study details: The United States, Italy and Spain supplied acute and convalescent COVID-19 samples. PBMCs, B-cell-depleted T cells, or T cells were the source of the cDNA or gDNA that made up the material.

Germline V gives CDR1 SGHDT, CDR2 YYEEEE. This CDR3 is built from 15 residues. V shed 0 bases and J shed 4 bases, with 11 bases lying between them. Original analysis: Reference gene primer amplification gave nucleated cell count estimates. Sequencing used immunoSEQ multiplex PCR; TCRdb keeps in-frame clones, though not all of them. V and J calls plus clone size are reproduced from that table; the DNA served to infer D and trimming. Here the sample spans about 200,000 clones, 70% to 90% being singletons. Material: peripheral blood. This chain uses TRBV5-6 with TRBJ1-5; D gene unclear. This clonotype was obtained from a woman of 80 years or more with acute or convalescent COVID-19. The CDR3 reads CASSLGRELNQPQHF. CDR3 DNA sequence: TGTGCCAGCAGCTTGGGGAGGGAATTGAATCAGCCCCAGCATTTT.